This T cell receptor (beta chain) was captured by sequencing in a study of CD8 T cells in Susac syndrome (dated by TCRdb to 2018 to 2020). Regarding the research as a whole: Of the Susac syndrome patients who were sequenced, eight were in clinical remission while more than five had clinically active disease. Repertoire sequencing was used to test whether CD8+ T cell activation and differentiation in Susac syndrome was antigen driven. At blood withdrawal, Susac syndrome patients were therapy-naive, treated with corticosteroids (with IVIg additionally given to some), or treated with IVIg alone.

This clonotype has a single count. No antigen is known for it. The input lacks base qualities; no much larger clone sits a single base away. One read represents weak support. The germline V gene sets CDR1 to SGHAT and CDR2 to FQNNGV. The germline V and J ends show losses of 6 bases and 4 bases respectively, and no gene match explains 9 bases of the junction. Measured from the cysteine to the phenylalanine, the CDR3 is 15 residues long. Of the read, only the CDR3 DNA is kept; its 45 bases are in frame from base 1. Study-level results and caveats: The CD4+ T cell repertoire of patients with Susac syndrome showed no detectable clonal expansion. The number of individuals in the TCR sequencing and HLA analysis was recognized as being relatively small.

RNA was extracted with the RNeasy kit and roughly 0.45 to 1 ug was reverse transcribed using random hexamers. The immunoSEQ multiplex PCR assay, which covers 54 Vbeta and 13 Jbeta segments, was used to amplify TCR beta CDR3 regions. Bias from PCR amplification was corrected by using a synthetic template baseline for primer optimization and for computational correction. The source study handled its data this way. Reads were annotated to V, D and J genes according to IMGT and were analyzed with immunoSEQ Analyzer, with only productive sequences retained. To calculate clonality, Shannon entropy was normalized by log2 of the number of productive unique sequences and then subtracted from one. For each patient and control, public and private clones were evaluated within the 100 most prevalent clones. Clones were defined as Susac-specific when absent from the healthy and MS cohorts, from approximately 1,100 published viral clones and from other ImmuneACCESS disease sequences. The raw public reads went through TCRdb reprocessing: fastp at Q25, MiXCR clone calling, in-frame beta chains kept. Each CDR3 protein gets just one entry, which takes the most common genes and DNA from the rows behind it. These V and J calls derive from TCRdb rather than the authors' analysis. The sample table contains about 150,000 distinct CDR3 sequences; only one count was recorded for 90% to 97% of them. The ten most abundant clones make up approximately 0.08% of the sample.

Peripheral blood CD8+ and CD4+ T cells from healthy donors, Susac syndrome patients and multiple sclerosis patients were profiled by high-throughput TCR beta sequencing. The Susac syndrome patients fulfilled recently defined diagnostic criteria for either definite or probable disease. Bulk CD8+ and CD4+ T cells were purified by magnetic negative isolation, whereas CD8+ TEMRA cells were enriched by FACS. Blood was collected in EDTA tubes and processed within 24 hours, with PBMCs isolated through density gradient centrifugation. PBMCs intended for TCR sequencing were cryopreserved in liquid nitrogen and were subsequently thawed in a 37 degrees C water bath. The sorted or isolated CD4+, CD8+ and CD8+ TEMRA cells had a purity of 90% or higher.

The TCR comes from a human donor with Susac syndrome. The sequencing sample was made of CD4+ T cells from PBMCs. The chain is assembled from TRBV11-2 and TRBJ2-3, with 8 junctional bases fitting TRBD2. The CDR3 reads CASRPIAGTPDTQYF. The DNA is TGTGCCAGCAGACCGATAGCGGGGACCCCAGATACGCAGTATTTT.